This entry lists 5 T cell receptor beta chains sequenced from one sample in a study of blood T cell repertoires in COVID-19. The table came from immunoSEQ multiplex PCR; TCRdb's copy has only in-frame clones and leaves some out. Among about 140,000 clones, about 79% were seen once, and the ten largest hold 4.5%. The sample consisted of peripheral blood. These receptors all stem from a woman of 80 years or more with active or convalescent COVID-19.

The V call is TRBV7-2, the J call TRBJ2-3; 8 bases fit TRBD2. Germline V lookup: CDR1 SGHTA, CDR2 FQGNSA. This CDR3 has 14 residues. The trim removed 5 bases at V and 2 bases at J, leaving 3 bases unmatched. CDR3 nucleotide sequence: TGTGCCAGCAGCACGGGGGGGCCCACAGATACGCAGTATTTT. It translates to CASSTGGPTDTQYF. Together with reference TRBV7-2 and TRBJ2-3, the CDR3 gives the full variable domain: GAGVSQSPSNKVTEKGKDVELRCDPISGHTALYWYRQSLGQGLEFLIYFQGNSAPDKSGLPSDRFSAERTGGSVSTLTIQRTQQEDSAVYLCASSTGGPTDTQYFGPGTRLTVL.

The chain recombines TRBV5-1 with TRBJ2-1; 10 bases line up with TRBD1. The junction had 10 bases not matched to a gene; V was cut back by 5 bases and J by 5 bases. Germline-derived CDR1 and CDR2 are SGHRS and YFSETQ. The CDR3 length is 16 residues. CDR3 sequence: CASRTTGTGVNNEQFF. The CDR3 DNA reads TGCGCCAGCAGGACCACCGGGACAGGGGTTAACAATGAGCAGTTCTTC.

This chain uses TRBV5-1 with TRBJ1-1, with D maybe TRBD1 (6 bases). CDR3 length equals 14 residues. Germline lookup yields CDR1 SGHRS and CDR2 YFSETQ. Trimming pared 6 bases from V and 1 base from J, leaving 13 bases between. DNA for the CDR3: TGCGCCAGCACTCCTGGGACATCGAACACTGAAGCTTTCTTT. Its translation: CASTPGTSNTEAFF.

The chain combines TRBV6-5 with TRBJ1-2, with 7 positions matching TRBD1. J lost 8 bases, V lost 2 bases, and 8 bases had no gene match. Per germline, CDR1 MNHEY and CDR2 SVGAGI. This CDR3 comprises 14 residues. CDR3 nucleotides: TGTGCCAGCAGTTACAAAAGGGGGCTTAGCGGCTACACCTTC. Its translation: CASSYKRGLSGYTF.

This clone appeared a single time. CDR3 DNA sequence: TGTGCCAGCAGCTTCTCGACAGGGAGTACCTACGAGCAGTACTTC. Its translation is CASSFSTGSTYEQYF. The chain links TRBV7-9 to TRBJ2-7, with 7 bases that match TRBD1. From germline, CDR1 is SEHNR and CDR2 FQNEAQ (reference sequence). This CDR3 contains 15 residues. V lost 3 bases to trimming and J lost 2 bases; unmatched junction nucleotides: 7.